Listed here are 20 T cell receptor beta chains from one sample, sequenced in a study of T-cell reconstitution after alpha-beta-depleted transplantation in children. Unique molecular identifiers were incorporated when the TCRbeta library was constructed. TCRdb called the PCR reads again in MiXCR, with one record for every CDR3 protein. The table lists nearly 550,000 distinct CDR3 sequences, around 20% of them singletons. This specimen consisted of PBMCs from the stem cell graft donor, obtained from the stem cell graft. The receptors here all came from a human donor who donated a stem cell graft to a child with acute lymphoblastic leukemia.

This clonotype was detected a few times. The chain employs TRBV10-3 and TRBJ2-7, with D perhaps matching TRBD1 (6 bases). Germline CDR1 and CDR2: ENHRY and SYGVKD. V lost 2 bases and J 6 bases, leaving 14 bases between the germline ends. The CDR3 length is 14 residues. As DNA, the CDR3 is TGTGCCATCAGTGAGCCTACAGGGTTGCGCGAGCAGTACTTC. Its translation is CAISEPTGLREQYF.

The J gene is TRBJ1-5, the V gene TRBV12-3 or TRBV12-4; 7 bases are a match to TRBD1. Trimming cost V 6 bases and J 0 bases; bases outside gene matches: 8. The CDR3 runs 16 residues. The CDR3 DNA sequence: TGTGCCAGCAGATTCTGGGACAGCTATAGCAATCAGCCCCAGCATTTT. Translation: CASRFWDSYSNQPQHF.

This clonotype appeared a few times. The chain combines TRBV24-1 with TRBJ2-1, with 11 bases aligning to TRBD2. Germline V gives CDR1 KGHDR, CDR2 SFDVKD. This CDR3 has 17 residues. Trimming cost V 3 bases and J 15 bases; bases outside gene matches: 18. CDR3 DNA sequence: TGTGCCACCAGTGATCGACTAGCGGGAACCCCGCAAAATCGGCTGTTCTTC. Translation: CATSDRLAGTPQNRLFF.

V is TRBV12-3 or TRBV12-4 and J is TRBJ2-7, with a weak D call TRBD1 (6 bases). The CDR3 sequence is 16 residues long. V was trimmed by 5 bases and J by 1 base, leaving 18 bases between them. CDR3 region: CASSPWDTLKSYEQYF. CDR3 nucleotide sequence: TGTGCCAGCAGTCCCTGGGACACTCTGAAATCCTACGAGCAGTACTTC.

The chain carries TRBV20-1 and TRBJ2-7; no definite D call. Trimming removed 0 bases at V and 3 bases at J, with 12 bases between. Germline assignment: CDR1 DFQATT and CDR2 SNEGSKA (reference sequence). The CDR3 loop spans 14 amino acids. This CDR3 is CSARDDRQHYEQYF. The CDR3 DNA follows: TGCAGTGCTAGAGATGATAGGCAGCACTACGAGCAGTACTTC.

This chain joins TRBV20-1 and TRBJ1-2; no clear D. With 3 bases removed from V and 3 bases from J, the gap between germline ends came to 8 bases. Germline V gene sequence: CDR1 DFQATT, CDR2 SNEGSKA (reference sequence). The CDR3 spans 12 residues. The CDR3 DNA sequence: TGCAGTGCTAGTACCGGGGACTATGGCTACACCTTC. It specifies CSASTGDYGYTF.

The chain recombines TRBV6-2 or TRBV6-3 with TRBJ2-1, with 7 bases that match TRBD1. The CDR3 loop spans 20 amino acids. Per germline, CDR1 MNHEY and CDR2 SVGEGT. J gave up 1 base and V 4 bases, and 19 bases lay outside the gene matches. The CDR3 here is CASSFTLVDLGQASYNEQFF. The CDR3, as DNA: TGTGCCAGCAGTTTCACACTGGTCGACCTCGGACAGGCTTCCTACAATGAGCAGTTCTTC.

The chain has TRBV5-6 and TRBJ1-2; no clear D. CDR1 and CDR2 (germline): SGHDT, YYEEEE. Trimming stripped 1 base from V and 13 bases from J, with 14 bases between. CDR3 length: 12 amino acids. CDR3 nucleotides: TGTGCCAGCAGCTTGACGATCTTTGATGGCACCTTC. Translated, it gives CASSLTIFDGTF.

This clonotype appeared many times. CDR3 in DNA: TGTGCCAGCTCACCACGGGGTAAGAACACTGAAGCTTTCTTT. Translating gives CASSPRGKNTEAFF. The chain couples TRBV18 to TRBJ1-1; D unresolved. The CDR3 spans 14 residues. Trimming pared 1 base from V and 1 base from J, leaving 7 bases between. Germline V lookup: CDR1 KGHSH, CDR2 LQKENI.

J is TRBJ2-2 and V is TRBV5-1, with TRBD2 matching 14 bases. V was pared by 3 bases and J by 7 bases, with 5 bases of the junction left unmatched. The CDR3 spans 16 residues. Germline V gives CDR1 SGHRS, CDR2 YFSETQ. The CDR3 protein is CASSSGTSGRHGELFF. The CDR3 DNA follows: TGCGCCAGCAGCTCCGGGACTAGCGGGAGACACGGGGAGCTGTTTTTT.

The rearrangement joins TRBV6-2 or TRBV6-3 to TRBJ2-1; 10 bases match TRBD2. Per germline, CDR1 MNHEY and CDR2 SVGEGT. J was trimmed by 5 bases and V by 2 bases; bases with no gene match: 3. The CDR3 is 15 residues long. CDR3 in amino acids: CASSYLAGADNEQFF. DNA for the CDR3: TGTGCCAGCAGTTACCTAGCGGGAGCAGACAATGAGCAGTTCTTC.

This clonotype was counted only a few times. CDR3 loop: CSVVPQGGVYEQYF. The CDR3 DNA is TGCAGCGTTGTTCCGCAGGGAGGCGTCTACGAGCAGTACTTC. This chain connects TRBV29-1 to TRBJ2-7; D may be TRBD2 (6 bases). The CDR3 extends over 14 amino acids. Germline-derived CDR1 and CDR2 are SQVTM and ANQGSEA. With 4 bases removed from V and 3 bases from J, the gap between germline ends came to 16 bases.

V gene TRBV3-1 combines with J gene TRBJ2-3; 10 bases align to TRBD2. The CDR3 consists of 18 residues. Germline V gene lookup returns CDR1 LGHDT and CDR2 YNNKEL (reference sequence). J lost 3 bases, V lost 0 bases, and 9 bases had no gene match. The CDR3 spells CASSQDLASGGWTDTQYF. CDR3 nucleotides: TGTGCCAGCAGCCAAGATCTCGCTAGCGGGGGTTGGACAGATACGCAGTATTTT.

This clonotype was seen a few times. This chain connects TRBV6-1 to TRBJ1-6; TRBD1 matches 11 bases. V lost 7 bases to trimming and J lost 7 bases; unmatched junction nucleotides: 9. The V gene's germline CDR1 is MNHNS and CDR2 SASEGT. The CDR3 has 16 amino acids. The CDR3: CASTSGTGGWNSPLHF. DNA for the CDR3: TGTGCCAGCACCTCCGGGACAGGGGGTTGGAATTCACCCCTCCACTTT.

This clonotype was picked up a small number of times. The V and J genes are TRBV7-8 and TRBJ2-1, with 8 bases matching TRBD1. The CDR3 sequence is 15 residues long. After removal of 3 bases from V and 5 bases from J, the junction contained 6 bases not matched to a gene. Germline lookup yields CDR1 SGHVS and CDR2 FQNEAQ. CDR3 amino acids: CASSFRQGWNNEQFF. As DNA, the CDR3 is TGTGCCAGCAGCTTTCGACAGGGGTGGAACAATGAGCAGTTCTTC.

The CDR3 DNA reads TGTGCCAGCAGCTTAGCGGGACGGTGGACCACAGATACGCAGTATTTT. Protein sequence: CASSLAGRWTTDTQYF. V gene TRBV7-8 combines with J gene TRBJ2-3; perhaps D is TRBD1 or TRBD2 (5 bases each). V was trimmed by 0 bases and J by 2 bases, leaving 12 bases between them. Germline lookup yields CDR1 SGHVS and CDR2 FQNEAQ. The CDR3 consists of 16 residues.

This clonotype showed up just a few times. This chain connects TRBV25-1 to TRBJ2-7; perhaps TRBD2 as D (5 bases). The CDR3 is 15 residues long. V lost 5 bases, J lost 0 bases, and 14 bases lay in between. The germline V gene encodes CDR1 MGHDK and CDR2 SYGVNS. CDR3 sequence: CASSSASRGSYEQYF. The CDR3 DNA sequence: TGTGCCAGCAGTTCCGCAAGCCGGGGCTCCTACGAGCAGTACTTC.

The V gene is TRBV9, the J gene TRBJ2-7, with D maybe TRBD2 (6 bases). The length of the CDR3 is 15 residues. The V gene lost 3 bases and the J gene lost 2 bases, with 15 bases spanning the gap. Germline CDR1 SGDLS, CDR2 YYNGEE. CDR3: CASSASGTQAYEQYF. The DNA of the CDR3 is TGTGCCAGCAGCGCCTCCGGGACTCAAGCCTACGAGCAGTACTTC. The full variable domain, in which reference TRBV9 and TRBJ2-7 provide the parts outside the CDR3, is DSGVTQTPKHLITATGQRVTLRCSPRSGDLSVYWYQQSLDQGLQFLIQYYNGEERAKGNILERFSAQQFPDLHSELNLSSLELGDSALYFCASSASGTQAYEQYFGPGTRLTVT.

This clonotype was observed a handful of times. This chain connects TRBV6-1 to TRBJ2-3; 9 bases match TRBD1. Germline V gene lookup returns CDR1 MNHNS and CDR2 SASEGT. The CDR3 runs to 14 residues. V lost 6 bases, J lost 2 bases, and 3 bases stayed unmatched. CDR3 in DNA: TGTGCCAGCAGAGGGACAGGGTCCACAGATACGCAGTATTTT. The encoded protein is CASRGTGSTDTQYF.

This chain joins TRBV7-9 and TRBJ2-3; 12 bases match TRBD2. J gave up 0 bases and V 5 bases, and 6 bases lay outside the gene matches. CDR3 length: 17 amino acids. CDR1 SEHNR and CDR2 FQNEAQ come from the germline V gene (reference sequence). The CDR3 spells CASSHRTSGASTDTQYF. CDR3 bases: TGTGCCAGCAGCCATCGGACTAGCGGGGCTAGCACAGATACGCAGTATTTT.